The 21 T cell receptor beta chains below were found in one sample sequenced in a study of monozygotic twins with inflammatory bowel disease. TCRdb re-analyzed the 5' RACE reads; it lists each CDR3 protein once, without DNA. The sample's table shows 150,000 or so distinct CDR3 sequences. The sample consisted of blood. These receptors were obtained from a human donor with ulcerative colitis or Crohn's disease, or a healthy co-twin of an affected twin (not recorded which).

The chain uses TRBV5-1 and TRBJ1-2; absent DNA, TCRdb's TRBD1 call cannot be checked. In germline, CDR1 is SGHRS, CDR2 YFSETQ. The CDR3 sequence is 15 residues long. The CDR3 protein is CASSRPQGAGYGYTF.

This rearrangement joins TRBV3-1 to TRBJ1-6. The CDR3 runs 15 residues. Germline V gene sequence: CDR1 LGHDT, CDR2 YNNKEL (reference sequence). The CDR3 spells CAGSQNGRLGSPLHF.

The J gene is TRBJ2-3, the V gene TRBV7-3; lacking DNA, the TRBD2 call made by TCRdb goes unchecked. The V gene's germline CDR1 is SGHTA and CDR2 FQGTGA. The CDR3 is 16 amino acids. The CDR3 sequence: CASSLSSGSSTDTQYF.

The chain has TRBV10-2 and TRBJ1-1. The CDR3 runs to 14 residues. Germline V CDR1 and CDR2: WSHSY, SAAADI. This chain's CDR3 is CASSERQANTEAFF.

The rearrangement joins TRBV20-1 to TRBJ1-1. CDR1 DFQATT and CDR2 SNEGSKA come from the germline V gene (reference sequence). CDR3 length equals 13 residues. The CDR3 here is CSAREVGNTEAFF.

This clonotype is deemed medium-sized (0.01 to 0.1%) by its frequency. The chain recombines TRBV10-3 with TRBJ2-5; TCRdb reports TRBD2, a call that lacks DNA to check it against. CDR1 is ENHRY and CDR2 is SYGVKD in the germline V gene. This CDR3 has 14 residues. The CDR3: CAIGLAGGQETQYF.

The chain combines TRBV6-2 or TRBV6-3 with TRBJ2-1; the D gene TCRdb calls, TRBD2, cannot be checked with no DNA. CDR1 is MNHEY and CDR2 is SVGEGT in the germline V gene. CDR3 size: 11 residues. CDR3 loop: CASNRAGVEFF.

The chain is built from TRBV6-2 or TRBV6-3 and TRBJ2-2; TCRdb lists TRBD2, though no DNA is available to test this call. Germline CDR1 MNHEY, CDR2 SVGEGT. The CDR3 consists of 17 residues. The CDR3 region is CASSYLAGPDNTGELFF.

The chain joins TRBV6-4 to TRBJ2-2. The germline gives CDR1 MRHNA, CDR2 SNTAGT. The CDR3 is 14 residues long. The CDR3 sequence: CASRVEVWTGELFF.

V and J are TRBV9 and TRBJ2-1. CDR1 and CDR2 (germline): SGDLS, YYNGEE. This CDR3 spans 17 amino acids. The CDR3 spells CASSVDPLASSYNEQFF.

The chain is built from TRBV11-2 and TRBJ1-1; absent DNA, TCRdb's TRBD1 call cannot be checked. The CDR3 totals 16 residues. Germline lookup yields CDR1 SGHAT and CDR2 FQNNGV. CDR3 residues: CASSLSDSSFVTEAFF.

The rearrangement links TRBV19 to TRBJ2-3; TCRdb returns TRBD1, unconfirmable since there is no DNA. The CDR3 length is 16 residues. Germline-derived CDR1 and CDR2 are LNHDA and SQIVND (reference sequence). The CDR3 here is CASSSLPGQGTDTQYF.

The chain joins TRBV15 to TRBJ2-2; TCRdb's assignment of TRBD2 cannot be checked, as there is no DNA. Germline assignment: CDR1 LNHNV and CDR2 YYDKDF (reference sequence). CDR3 length equals 15 residues. CDR3 region: CATSSLADLTGELFF.

V is TRBV11-2 and J is TRBJ2-7; the TCRdb D gene call, TRBD1, has no DNA to confirm it. This CDR3 is 17 amino acids long. Per the germline V gene, CDR1 is SGHAT and CDR2 is FQNNGV. CDR3 region: CASSLPHGTGQHYEQYF. Full variable domain (outside the CDR3, taken from reference TRBV11-2 and TRBJ2-7): EAGVAQSPRYKIIEKRQSVAFWCNPISGHATLYWYQQILGQGPKLLIQFQNNGVVDDSQLPKDRFSAERLKGVDSTLKIQPAKLEDSAVYLCASSLPHGTGQHYEQYFGPGTRLTVT.

This chain links TRBV2 with TRBJ2-6. The length of the CDR3 is 17 residues. Germline assignment: CDR1 SNHLY and CDR2 FYNNEI. The CDR3 region is CASSERWFSSGANVLTF.

The chain uses TRBV5-1 and TRBJ2-7; as DNA is missing, the TRBD1 call by TCRdb cannot be tested. Germline V CDR1 and CDR2: SGHRS, YFSETQ. This CDR3 comprises 15 residues. This CDR3 is CASSLRGGSIDEQYF.

CDR3 residues: CASSQGPGQPYEQYF. This chain connects TRBV3-1 to TRBJ2-7; absent DNA, TCRdb's TRBD1 call cannot be checked. This CDR3 comprises 15 residues. The germline V gene has CDR1 LGHDT and CDR2 YNNKEL (reference sequence).

J is TRBJ1-2 and V is TRBV20-1. The CDR3 totals 13 residues. Germline V gene sequence: CDR1 DFQATT, CDR2 SNEGSKA (reference sequence). The CDR3 sequence is CSAPLAVNYGYTF.

The rearrangement joins TRBV19 to TRBJ2-1. Germline values: CDR1 LNHDA, CDR2 SQIVND (reference sequence). The CDR3 has 15 amino acids. This chain's CDR3 is CASSRSGDSYNEQFF.

This chain uses TRBV20-1 with TRBJ1-5. This CDR3 region has 13 residues. The germline CDR1 and CDR2 sequences are DFQATT and SNEGSKA (reference sequence). The CDR3 spells CSARDMGNQPQHF.

J is TRBJ1-2 and V is TRBV12-3 or TRBV12-4. There are 14 residues in the CDR3. The CDR3 loop reads CASSFMGLDYGYTF.